This paragraph reports one TCR beta chain. The antigen is not known. Germline CDR1 and CDR2: SGHRS and YFSETQ. This CDR3 is built from 14 residues. V lost 1 base to trimming and J lost 0 bases, with 7 bases between them. This entry is derived from a study of OX40 agonist ivuxolimab in advanced cancers. Study background: The patients got ivuxolimab, which is an agonistic anti-OX40 (CD134) antibody.

The method was immunoSEQ multiplex PCR; TCRdb's version includes in-frame clones alone and lacks a portion of them. The data contain about 69,000 clones, 91% of them seen just once; the ten biggest clones take up about 0.3%. Findings of the study overall: Undetermined was the antigen specificity of the expanded peripheral T cells.

The material was CD4+ or CD8+ T cells sorted from blood, obtained in a trial of the OX40 agonist ivuxolimab. This sequence was found in an adult with an advanced solid tumor such as melanoma, head and neck, liver or kidney cancer. The J gene is TRBJ1-1, the V gene TRBV5-1; D gene ambiguous. CDR3 sequence: CASSLKRMNTEAFF. CDR3 nucleotide sequence: TGCGCCAGCAGCTTGAAACGGATGAACACTGAAGCTTTCTTT.